Detailed here is one T cell receptor beta chain. Its antigen is unidentified. The authors made TCR cDNA by 5'RACE template switching, adding a universal primer site and UMIs. Via MiXCR, TCRdb re-called the 5' RACE reads, giving one row per CDR3 protein. Seen here are a few hundred thousand distinct CDR3 sequences, around 10% observed once, and the top ten hold around 18%. This CDR3 contains 13 residues. Between the trimmed V and J ends, which lost 5 bases and 3 bases, there was a span of 8 bases. Looked up from germline, CDR1 is SGHTA and CDR2 is FQGNSA. This entry comes from a study of T cells after yellow fever vaccination. Notes on the study in general: Reappearance after the booster was seen for most primary-vaccination clones, at 95% to 96% CD4 and 70% to 90% CD8.

The source is a man aged 18 to 30 who received the YFV17D yellow fever vaccine. This chain uses TRBV7-2 with TRBJ2-1; no firm D call. Sequencing was performed on PBMCs, taken on the day of the first yellow fever vaccination. Here the CDR3 DNA reads TGTGCCAGCAGCACAGAGGACTACAATGAGCAGTTCTTC. It specifies CASSTEDYNEQFF.